These 16 T cell receptor beta chains originate from one sample sequenced in a study of graft-versus-host responses after intestinal transplantation. These receptors are not linked to any known antigen. TCRdb's table, derived via immunoSEQ multiplex PCR, lists solely in-frame clones and lacks some. The repertoire includes approximately 70,000 clones, 80% to 90% of them detected once, and approximately 2.7% sits in the top ten. The starting material was unstimulated CD8+ T cells sorted from spleen or lymph node cells, obtained before intestinal transplant. The origin of the receptors is a human donor who received an intestinal transplant.

A few counts support this clone. This rearrangement joins TRBV9 to TRBJ1-2; 8 positions agree with TRBD1. V dropped 3 bases and J dropped 4; count of bases not matched to a gene: 8. Germline lookup yields CDR1 SGDLS and CDR2 YYNGEE. The length of the CDR3 is 15 residues. The CDR3: CASSASGGRVYGYTF. In DNA, the CDR3 is TGTGCCAGCAGCGCGTCAGGGGGCCGAGTCTATGGCTACACCTTC.

The chain is built from TRBV7-2 and TRBJ2-7, with 9 bases matching TRBD1. Germline V gives CDR1 SGHTA, CDR2 FQGNSA. J gave up 4 bases and V 5 bases, and 6 bases lay outside the gene matches. The CDR3 totals 14 residues. CDR3 DNA: TGTGCCAGCAGCCCCGGGACAGGGAAGTACGAGCAGTACTTC. Its translation: CASSPGTGKYEQYF.

This clone occurred once. V usage is TRBV19 and J usage is TRBJ2-1, with 8 bases fitting TRBD2. The V segment lost 5 bases and the J segment 3 bases; nucleotides outside the gene matches: 21. Germline values: CDR1 LNHDA, CDR2 SQIVND (reference sequence). This CDR3 spans 20 amino acids. CDR3 protein: CASSAHGAGDAPEGYNEQFF. The CDR3, as DNA: TGTGCCAGTAGTGCCCATGGAGCGGGAGATGCTCCAGAGGGCTACAATGAGCAGTTCTTC.

CDR3 amino acids: CASSLEVSGTSGRYNEQFF. The CDR3 DNA sequence: TGCGCCAGCAGCTTGGAGGTTTCGGGGACTAGCGGGAGATACAATGAGCAGTTCTTC. The V and J genes are TRBV5-1 and TRBJ2-1, with 14 bases matching TRBD2. V trimming: 0 bases; J trimming: 4 bases; junction bases outside the gene matches: 9. The germline gives CDR1 SGHRS, CDR2 YFSETQ. The length of the CDR3 is 19 residues.

The V call is TRBV2, the J call TRBJ2-6; possibly TRBD2 for D (5 bases). In germline, CDR1 is SNHLY, CDR2 FYNNEI. The CDR3 length is 13 residues. The V gene lost 7 bases and the J gene lost 3 bases, with 7 bases spanning the gap. The CDR3 bases are TGTGCCAGCATGAGGGTTGGGGCCAACGTCCTGACTTTC. It yields the protein CASMRVGANVLTF.

The chain couples TRBV5-5 to TRBJ2-3; TRBD1 might be the D (6 bases). Germline CDR1 reads SGHKS; CDR2 reads YYEKEE (reference sequence). The CDR3 length is 13 residues. Trimming removed 2 bases at V and 4 bases at J, with 8 bases between. CDR3 residues: CASSFRGSDTQYF. CDR3 nucleotides: TGTGCCAGCAGCTTTAGGGGGTCAGATACGCAGTATTTT. Complete variable domain (other parts from reference TRBV5-5 and TRBJ2-3): DAGVTQSPTHLIKTRGQQVTLRCSPISGHKSVSWYQQVLGQGPQFIFQYYEKEERGRGNFPDRFSARQFPNYSSELNVNALLLGDSALYLCASSFRGSDTQYFGPGTRLTVL.

This clone appeared once. The chain recombines TRBV13 with TRBJ2-7; 11 bases agree with TRBD1. The CDR3 is 14 amino acids. The V and J ends lost 0 bases and 6 bases, in that order; junction bases with no gene match: 1. Germline CDR1 PRHDT, CDR2 FYEKMQ (reference sequence). The CDR3 bases are TGTGCCAGCAGCTTAGGGGACAGGGGGCGCGAGCAGTACTTC. As protein: CASSLGDRGREQYF.

J is TRBJ2-7 and V is TRBV6-1, with a weak D call TRBD1 (6 bases). Germline assignment: CDR1 MNHNS and CDR2 SASEGT. The V gene lost 6 bases and the J gene lost 0 bases, with 9 bases spanning the gap. There are 13 residues in the CDR3. The CDR3 is CASSTDSSYEQYF. The DNA of the CDR3 is TGTGCCAGCAGCACGGACAGCTCCTACGAGCAGTACTTC.

The V gene is TRBV6-5, the J gene TRBJ2-7; D call uncertain. Looked up from germline, CDR1 is MNHEY and CDR2 is SVGAGI. The CDR3 consists of 13 residues. V lost 2 bases to trimming and J lost 0 bases, with 5 bases between them. As DNA, the CDR3 is TGTGCCAGCAGTTACGCCGGCTCCTACGAGCAGTACTTC. Translating gives CASSYAGSYEQYF.

The rearrangement joins TRBV6-5 to TRBJ1-1; a weak D match, TRBD1 (6 bases). The CDR3 runs 14 residues. Trimming removed 0 bases at V and 10 bases at J, with 15 bases between. Germline CDR1 and CDR2: MNHEY and SVGAGI. CDR3 residues: CASSYSPYLGGAFF. For the CDR3, the DNA is TGTGCCAGCAGTTACTCCCCATACCTAGGGGGAGCTTTCTTT.

This clone was picked up a small number of times. This rearrangement joins TRBV5-1 to TRBJ1-4; the D gene is possibly TRBD1 (5 bases). CDR1 is SGHRS, CDR2 YFSETQ, per germline. V dropped 3 bases and J dropped 3 bases, with 12 bases sitting between them. The CDR3 sequence is 15 residues long. The CDR3 DNA sequence: TGCGCCAGCAGCTCCTGGGGGGAAGCTAATGAAAAACTGTTTTTT. Encoded protein: CASSSWGEANEKLFF.

The J gene is TRBJ1-1, the V gene TRBV5-4; 11 bases agree with TRBD1. Germline V CDR1 and CDR2: SGHNT, YYREEE (reference sequence). The CDR3 has 14 residues. The ends lost 0 bases at V and 6 bases at J; junction bases unmatched: 1. Here the CDR3 DNA reads TGTGCCAGCAGCTTGGGGACAGGGGGCCCTGAAGCTTTCTTT. It specifies CASSLGTGGPEAFF.

The J gene is TRBJ2-7, the V gene TRBV2; D is ambiguous. Germline V gene data show CDR1 as SNHLY and CDR2 as FYNNEI. The CDR3 runs to 13 residues. Trimming removed 10 bases from V and 6 bases from J, with 19 bases in between. CDR3: CAINDISLGEQYF. CDR3 nucleotide sequence: TGTGCCATTAATGACATATCTCTCGGCGAGCAGTACTTC.

The rearrangement uses TRBV27 and TRBJ2-7; 9 bases match TRBD1. Unmatched junction bases numbered 1, after V lost 2 bases and J lost 2 bases. The germline CDR1 and CDR2 sequences are MNHEY and SMNVEV (reference sequence). The CDR3 has 14 amino acids. The CDR3 protein is CASSLGQGPYEQYF. The CDR3 coding sequence is TGTGCCAGCAGTTTAGGACAGGGGCCCTACGAGCAGTACTTC.

The chain couples TRBV5-8 to TRBJ1-1, with D unresolved. The germline V and J ends were trimmed by 0 bases and 7 bases, with 7 bases remaining between them. Germline lookup yields CDR1 SGHTS and CDR2 YDEGEE. This CDR3 spans 12 amino acids. Here the CDR3 DNA reads TGTGCCAGCAGCTTGGGCAGTGATGAAGCTTTCTTT. Translating gives CASSLGSDEAFF.

This clone appeared a single time. The DNA of the CDR3 is TGTGCCAGCAGTTTATCGAAGGGGGGGCGACCCTACGAGCAGTACTTC. It codes for CASSLSKGGRPYEQYF. The chain carries TRBV27 and TRBJ2-7; a weak D match, TRBD2 (7 bases). V was shortened by 0 bases and J by 2 bases, with 14 bases between the two germline ends. Germline CDR1 reads MNHEY; CDR2 reads SMNVEV (reference sequence). This CDR3 is built from 16 residues.